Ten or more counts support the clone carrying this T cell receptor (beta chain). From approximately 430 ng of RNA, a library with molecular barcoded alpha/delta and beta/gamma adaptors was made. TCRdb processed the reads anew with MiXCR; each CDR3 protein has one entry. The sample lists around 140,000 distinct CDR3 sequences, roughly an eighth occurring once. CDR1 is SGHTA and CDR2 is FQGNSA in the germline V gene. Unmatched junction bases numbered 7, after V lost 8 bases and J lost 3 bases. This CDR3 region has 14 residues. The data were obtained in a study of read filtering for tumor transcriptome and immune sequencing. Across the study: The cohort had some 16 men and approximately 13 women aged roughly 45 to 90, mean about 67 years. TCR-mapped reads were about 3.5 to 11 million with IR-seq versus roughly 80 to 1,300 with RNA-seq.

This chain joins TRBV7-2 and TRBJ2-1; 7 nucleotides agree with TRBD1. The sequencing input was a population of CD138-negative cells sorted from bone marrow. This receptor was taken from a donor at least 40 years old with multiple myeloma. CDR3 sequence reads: CASRDRVIYNEQFF. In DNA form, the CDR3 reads TGTGCCAGCCGTGACAGGGTGATCTACAATGAGCAGTTCTTC.